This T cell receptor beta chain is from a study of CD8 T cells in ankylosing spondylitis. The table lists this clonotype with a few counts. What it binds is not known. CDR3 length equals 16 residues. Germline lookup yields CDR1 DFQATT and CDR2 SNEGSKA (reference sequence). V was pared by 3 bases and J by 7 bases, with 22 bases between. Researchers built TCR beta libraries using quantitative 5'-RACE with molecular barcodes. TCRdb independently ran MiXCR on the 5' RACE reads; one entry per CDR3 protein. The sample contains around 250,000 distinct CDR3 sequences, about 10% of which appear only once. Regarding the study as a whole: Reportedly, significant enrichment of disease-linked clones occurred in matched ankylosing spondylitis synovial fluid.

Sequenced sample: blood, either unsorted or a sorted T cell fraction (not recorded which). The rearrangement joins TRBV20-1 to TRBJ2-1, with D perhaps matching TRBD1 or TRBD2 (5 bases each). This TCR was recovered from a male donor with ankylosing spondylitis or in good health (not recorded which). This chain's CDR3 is CSARQPRDADGNEQFF. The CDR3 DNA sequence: TGCAGTGCTAGGCAGCCTCGGGACGCGGACGGGAATGAGCAGTTCTTC.